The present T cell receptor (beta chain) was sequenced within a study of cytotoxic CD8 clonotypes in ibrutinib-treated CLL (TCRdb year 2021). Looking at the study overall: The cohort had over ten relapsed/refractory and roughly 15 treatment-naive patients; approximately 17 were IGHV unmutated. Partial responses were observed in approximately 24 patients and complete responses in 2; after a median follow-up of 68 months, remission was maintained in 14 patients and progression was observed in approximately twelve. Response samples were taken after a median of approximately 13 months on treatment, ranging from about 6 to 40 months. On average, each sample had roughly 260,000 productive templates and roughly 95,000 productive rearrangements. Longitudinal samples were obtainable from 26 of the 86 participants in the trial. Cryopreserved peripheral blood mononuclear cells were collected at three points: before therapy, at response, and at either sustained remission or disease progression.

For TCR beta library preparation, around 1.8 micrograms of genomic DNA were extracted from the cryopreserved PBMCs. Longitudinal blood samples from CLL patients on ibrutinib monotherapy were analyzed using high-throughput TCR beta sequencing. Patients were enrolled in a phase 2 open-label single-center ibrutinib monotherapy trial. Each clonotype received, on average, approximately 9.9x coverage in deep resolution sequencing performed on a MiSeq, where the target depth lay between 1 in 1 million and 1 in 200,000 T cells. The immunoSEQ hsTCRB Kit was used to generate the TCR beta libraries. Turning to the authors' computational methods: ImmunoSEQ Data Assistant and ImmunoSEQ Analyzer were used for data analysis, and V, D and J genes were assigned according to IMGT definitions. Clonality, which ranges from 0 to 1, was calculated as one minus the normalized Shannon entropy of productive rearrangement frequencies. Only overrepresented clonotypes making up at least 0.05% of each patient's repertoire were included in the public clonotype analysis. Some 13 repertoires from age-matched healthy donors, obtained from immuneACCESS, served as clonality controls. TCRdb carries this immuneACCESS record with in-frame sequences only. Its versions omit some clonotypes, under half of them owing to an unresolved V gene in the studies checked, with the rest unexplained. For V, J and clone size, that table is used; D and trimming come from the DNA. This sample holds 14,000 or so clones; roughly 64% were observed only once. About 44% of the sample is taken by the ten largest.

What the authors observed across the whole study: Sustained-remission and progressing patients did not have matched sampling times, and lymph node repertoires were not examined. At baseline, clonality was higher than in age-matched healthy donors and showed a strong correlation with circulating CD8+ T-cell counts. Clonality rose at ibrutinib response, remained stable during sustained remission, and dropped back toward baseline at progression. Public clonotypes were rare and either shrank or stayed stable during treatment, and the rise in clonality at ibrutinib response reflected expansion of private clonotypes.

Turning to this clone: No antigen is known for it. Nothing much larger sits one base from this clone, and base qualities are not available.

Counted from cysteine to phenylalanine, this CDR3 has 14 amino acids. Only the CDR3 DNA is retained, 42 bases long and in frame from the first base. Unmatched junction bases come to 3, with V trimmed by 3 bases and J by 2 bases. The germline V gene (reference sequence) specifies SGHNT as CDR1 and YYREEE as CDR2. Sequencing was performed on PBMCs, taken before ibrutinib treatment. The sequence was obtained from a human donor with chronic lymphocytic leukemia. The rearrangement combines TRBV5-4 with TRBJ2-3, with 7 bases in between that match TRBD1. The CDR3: CASSWDSDTDTQYF. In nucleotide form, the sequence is TGTGCCAGCAGCTGGGACAGCGACACAGATACGCAGTATTTT.